These T cell receptor beta chains were read from a single sample in a study of post-analysis software for immune sequencing data. TCRdb reanalysed the PCR reads using MiXCR and keeps one entry per CDR3 protein. The data contain a few hundred thousand distinct CDR3 sequences, less than 40% of them singletons. Sequencing input: blood. The receptors stem from a girl aged 2 to 9 with multiple sclerosis. Each CDR3 is given without its conserved first and last residue.

V gene	J gene	CDR3 length	CDR3 protein
TRBV9	TRBJ2-7	9	ASSAGYEQY
TRBV7-2	TRBJ2-7	13	ASSLQGLVTYEQY
TRBV24-1	TRBJ1-2	11	ATSDTGTYGYT
TRBV12-3/TRBV12-4	TRBJ2-1	11	ASGDWAHHEQF
TRBV3-1	TRBJ2-5	11	ASSPSGTETQY
TRBV3-1	TRBJ1-4	13	ASSQDGGLREKLF
TRBV3-1	TRBJ2-5	15	ASSQEWTIAEQETQY
TRBV7-3	TRBJ2-6	15	ASSLGGTASGANVLT
TRBV27	TRBJ2-1	11	ASSSNRVHEQF
TRBV6-5	TRBJ1-6	11	ASSLDRGTPLH
TRBV4-1	TRBJ2-7	12	ASSQYSYSYEQY
TRBV5-1	TRBJ2-7	12	ASSLGQFFYEQY
TRBV7-2	TRBJ2-5	11	ASSLVHLETQY
TRBV7-9	TRBJ2-3	14	ASSFGRGANTDTQY
TRBV5-1	TRBJ2-7	13	ASSLALTSGDEQY
TRBV3-1	TRBJ2-7	12	ASSQTGYSYEQY
TRBV7-3	TRBJ2-1	12	ASSSGTANNEQF
TRBV7-9	TRBJ2-3	12	ASSLLVYADTQY
TRBV20-1	TRBJ2-7	13	SARDSLAGVYEQY
TRBV20-1	TRBJ2-7	12	SATGTADSYEQY
TRBV7-2	TRBJ1-5	16	ASSLTYRDRVLLKPQH
TRBV6-1	TRBJ2-3	15	ASKIAGAAASTDTQY
TRBV5-5	TRBJ1-3	14	ASSPGEGRSGNTIY
TRBV12-3/TRBV12-4	TRBJ1-2	11	ASSLSGAEGYT
TRBV10-3	TRBJ2-1	9	AASGANEQF
TRBV12-3/TRBV12-4	TRBJ2-1	13	ASSLAGGRANEQF
TRBV5-1	TRBJ2-1	15	ASSSGLAGGPSNEQF
TRBV5-1	TRBJ1-2	12	ASSMDRGQDGYT
TRBV5-1	-	11	ASSLVIPETQY
TRBV7-9	TRBJ1-6	13	ASSSGQGADSPLH
TRBV20-1	TRBJ2-7	11	SAAGTNSYEQY
TRBV6-2/TRBV6-3	TRBJ1-1	10	ASSYSGGEAF